The 9 T cell receptor beta chains presented below share a single source sample, sequenced in a study of T cell repertoires in cytomegalovirus infection. TCRdb reprocessed the reads via MiXCR and lists one record per CDR3 protein. The data contain around 94,000 distinct CDR3 sequences, more than 15% of them singletons. Input material: PBMCs. The receptors stem from a human donor in good health (CMV status not recorded). Some clones in this sample may be carry-over from other donors' samples.

This clonotype was recorded at least ten times. The rearrangement uses TRBV12-3 or TRBV12-4 and TRBJ2-3; D call uncertain. The CDR3 has 16 amino acids. V gave up 3 bases and J gave up 1 base, with 14 bases separating them. For the CDR3, the DNA is TGTGCCAGCAGTTTCCCACTGGGAAGACGCACAGATACGCAGTATTTT. It specifies CASSFPLGRRTDTQYF.

This clonotype came up a few times. This chain connects TRBV4-2 to TRBJ2-1; D not resolved. The CDR3 contains 16 residues. From germline, CDR1 is LGHNA and CDR2 YNFKEQ. The ends were cut back, 1 base at V and 4 bases at J, with 14 bases in the middle. The CDR3 here is CASSQVGNHPYNEQFF. The CDR3 coding sequence is TGTGCCAGCAGCCAAGTTGGCAACCACCCTTACAATGAGCAGTTCTTC.

About this clonotype: It may be a read error: a sequence one base away is much more abundant. V and J are TRBV7-3 and TRBJ2-3; 9 nucleotides agree with TRBD2. The CDR3 spans 14 residues. Germline values: CDR1 SGHTA, CDR2 FQGTGA. Trimming at V came to 5 bases and at J to 8 bases, leaving 8 bases not matched to a gene. CDR3 sequence (DNA): TGTGCCAGCAGCCCTGGCGGGGGGGAGGCTACGCAGTATTTT. It yields the protein CASSPGGGEATQYF.

This clonotype was counted only a few times. The V and J genes are TRBV6-2 or TRBV6-3 and TRBJ2-7; maybe TRBD1 (6 bases). Between the trimmed V and J ends, which lost 6 bases and 2 bases, there was a span of 14 bases. CDR3 length: 14 amino acids. CDR1 is MNHEY, CDR2 SVGEGT, per germline. The CDR3 bases are TGTGCCAGCAGCTGGACAGTCGGAGCCTACGAGCAGTACTTC. Protein product: CASSWTVGAYEQYF.

The rearrangement uses TRBV20-1 and TRBJ2-3; 7 bases agree with TRBD2. CDR1 is DFQATT and CDR2 is SNEGSKA in the germline V gene (reference sequence). This CDR3 contains 15 residues. V lost 0 bases and J lost 6; bases outside the gene matches: 9. In DNA, the CDR3 is TGCAGTGCTAGAGATCCGCAGCGGGGAGGGGATACGCAGTATTTT. Its protein product is CSARDPQRGGDTQYF.

This chain connects TRBV28 to TRBJ2-3; D remains unclear. Trimming shortened V by 4 bases and J by 3 bases, and 11 bases separated the two germline ends. Germline-derived CDR1 and CDR2 are MDHEN and SYDVKM. CDR3 size: 14 residues. CDR3 amino acids: CASSSASKTDTQYF. CDR3 coding DNA: TGTGCCAGCAGTTCGGCCTCCAAGACAGATACGCAGTATTTT.

The chain links TRBV5-5 to TRBJ2-1, with D possibly being TRBD1 (6 bases). Germline CDR1 reads SGHKS; CDR2 reads YYEKEE (reference sequence). The CDR3 consists of 15 residues. Trimming took 4 bases from V and 2 from J, leaving 13 bases between them. The CDR3 nucleotides are TGTGCCAGCAGCGACGGAAGGACAGCCTACAATGAGCAGTTCTTC. It specifies CASSDGRTAYNEQFF.

The chain employs TRBV20-1 and TRBJ1-3, with TRBD1 matching over 7 bases. The CDR3 has 14 amino acids. V trimming: 1 base; J trimming: 2 bases; junction bases outside the gene matches: 2. CDR1 DFQATT and CDR2 SNEGSKA come from the germline V gene (reference sequence). The CDR3 protein is CSARVQGAGNTIYF. CDR3 bases: TGCAGTGCTAGAGTCCAGGGGGCTGGAAACACCATATATTTT.

The chain is built from TRBV4-3 and TRBJ1-1; D not resolved. V lost 0 bases and J lost 4, with 6 bases in between. Germline-derived CDR1 and CDR2 are LGHNA and YSLEER. This CDR3 region has 13 residues. CDR3 protein: CASSQEGSTEAFF. The CDR3 bases are TGCGCCAGCAGCCAAGAAGGCAGCACTGAAGCTTTCTTT.